This entry lists 12 T cell receptor beta chains sequenced from one sample in a study of blood T cells in healthy people across ages. Primed by a sample-barcoded 5' primer and a J-beta primer mix, a second PCR proceeded for 7 to 11 cycles. TCRdb fed the 5' RACE reads into MiXCR, producing one record per CDR3 protein. This table has about 650,000 distinct CDR3 sequences, around 32% appearing once. Sequencing was done on a sample of blood. Every receptor here comes from a woman older than 75 in good health.

This clonotype was recorded at least ten times. At one of its ends the junction is not consistent with the germline gene, which may arise from a read error. The J gene is TRBJ1-6, the V gene TRBV4-3; 9 bases fit TRBD1. CDR3 length: 15 residues. CDR1 is LGHNA, CDR2 YSLEER, per germline. DNA of the CDR3: TGTGCCAGCAGCCAAAGAACAGGGGGCAATTCACCCCTCCACTTT. Translated, it gives CASSQRTGGNSPLHF.

The J gene is TRBJ2-6, the V gene TRBV5-1; 7 bases agree with TRBD1. The CDR3 covers 20 residues. From germline, CDR1 is SGHRS and CDR2 YFSETQ. Trimming removed 0 bases from V and 1 base from J; junction bases left unmatched: 13. The CDR3 DNA reads TGCGCCAGCAGCTTGGACCCATTCGACAGGGTCGATTCTGGGGCCAACGTCCTGACTTTC. Translation: CASSLDPFDRVDSGANVLTF.

The rearrangement uses TRBV20-1 and TRBJ1-2; D might be TRBD1 (6 bases). Germline CDR1 DFQATT, CDR2 SNEGSKA (reference sequence). V was cut by 5 bases and J by 4 bases, with 17 bases left in between. This CDR3 contains 14 residues. This CDR3 is CSAFGGGSGYGYTF. DNA for the CDR3: TGCAGTGCTTTTGGGGGGGGCTCTGGCTATGGCTACACCTTC.

This clonotype has a handful of counts. This sequence may be a read error, since a much larger clone differs from it by one base. The chain recombines TRBV24-1 with TRBJ2-1; D possibly matches TRBD1 or TRBD2 (5 bases each). V shed 3 bases and J shed 10 bases, with 15 bases lying between them. This CDR3 is built from 14 residues. Germline loops: CDR1 KGHDR, CDR2 SFDVKD. The CDR3 sequence: CATSDRSWGIEQFF. Here the CDR3 DNA reads TGTGCCACCAGTGATAGATCTTGGGGGATCGAGCAGTTCTTC.

This chain links TRBV5-1 with TRBJ1-1; TRBD1 might be the D (5 bases). Germline V CDR1 and CDR2: SGHRS, YFSETQ. Trimming removed 3 bases from V and 1 base from J, with 13 bases in between. The CDR3 covers 15 residues. The CDR3 reads CASSSIRVGNTEAFF. In DNA form, the CDR3 reads TGCGCCAGCAGCTCAATCAGGGTGGGGAACACTGAAGCTTTCTTT.

The chain recombines TRBV10-2 with TRBJ1-5; D is undetermined. V shed 0 bases and J shed 2 bases, with 20 bases lying between them. The CDR3 has 19 amino acids. Germline-derived CDR1 and CDR2 are WSHSY and SAAADI. The CDR3 reads CASSESSVLDLLGNQPQHF. The CDR3, as DNA: TGCGCCAGCAGTGAGTCATCAGTGTTGGACCTCCTCGGCAATCAGCCCCAGCATTTT.

Worth noting for this clonotype: One end of the junction does not line up with germline, which may come from a read error. V usage is TRBV4-1 and J usage is TRBJ1-4, with TRBD1 as a possible D gene (6 bases). CDR1 MGHRA and CDR2 YSYEKL come from the germline V gene. This CDR3 has 16 amino acids. CDR3 sequence (DNA): TGCGCCAGCAGCTTACTATCAGGGGTGACTAATGAAAAACGGTTTTTT. Translating gives CASSLLSGVTNEKRFF.

This clonotype was counted at least ten times. This chain connects TRBV9 to TRBJ2-7; tentative D call: TRBD2 (5 bases). Germline values: CDR1 SGDLS, CDR2 YYNGEE. The CDR3 loop spans 13 amino acids. V lost 0 bases to trimming and J lost 5 bases, with 9 bases between them. CDR3 in DNA: TGTGCCAGCAGCGTAGGAGGGAGTCACGAGCAGTACTTC. Protein product: CASSVGGSHEQYF.

This clonotype was detected ten times or more. V usage is TRBV15 and J usage is TRBJ2-5, with 9 bases identical to TRBD2. The V gene's germline CDR1 is LNHNV and CDR2 YYDKDF (reference sequence). V shed 6 bases and J 1 base; nucleotides not matched to a gene: 9. This CDR3 contains 16 residues. The chain's CDR3 is CATSKDSGGPQETQYF. As DNA, the CDR3 is TGTGCCACCAGTAAAGATAGCGGGGGCCCCCAAGAGACCCAGTACTTC.

This clonotype appeared a few times. A read error may be the cause here, since a much bigger clone is one base away. The rearrangement joins TRBV3-1 to TRBJ2-5, with D unclear. The CDR3 is 13 amino acids. Germline loops: CDR1 LGHDT, CDR2 YNNKEL (reference sequence). The V end lost 3 bases, the J end lost 5 bases, and 10 bases lay between the germline ends. CDR3 DNA sequence: TGTGCCAGCAGCCAGTGGAGAAGGGAGACCCAGTACTTC. Protein product: CASSQWRRETQYF.

This clonotype was detected many times. This chain uses TRBV5-1 with TRBJ2-4; 7 nucleotides align to TRBD2. Germline V gene lookup returns CDR1 SGHRS and CDR2 YFSETQ. CDR3 size: 16 residues. J was trimmed by 1 base and V by 0 bases; bases with no gene match: 4. The CDR3 protein is CASSLATGGAKNIQYF. The CDR3 nucleotides are TGCGCCAGCAGCTTGGCCACCGGGGGGGCCAAAAACATTCAGTACTTC.

There are many counts of this clonotype. CDR3: CASRAGGQSGYTF. The CDR3 DNA follows: TGTGCCAGCAGAGCAGGGGGCCAAAGTGGCTACACCTTC. The J gene is TRBJ1-2, the V gene TRBV25-1, with 8 bases that match TRBD1. The germline gives CDR1 MGHDK, CDR2 SYGVNS. With 6 bases clipped from V and 7 bases from J, the junction kept 7 bases outside the gene matches. CDR3 length: 13 residues.